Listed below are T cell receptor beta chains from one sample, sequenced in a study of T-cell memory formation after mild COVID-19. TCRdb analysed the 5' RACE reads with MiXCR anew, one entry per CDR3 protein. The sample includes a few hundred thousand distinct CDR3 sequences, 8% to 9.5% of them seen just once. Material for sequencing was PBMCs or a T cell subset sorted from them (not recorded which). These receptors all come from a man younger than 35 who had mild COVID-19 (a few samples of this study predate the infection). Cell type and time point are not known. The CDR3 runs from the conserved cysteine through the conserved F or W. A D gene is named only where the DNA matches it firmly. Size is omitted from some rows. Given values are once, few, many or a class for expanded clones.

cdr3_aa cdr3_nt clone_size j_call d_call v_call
CASSLATSGEGETQYF TGCGCCAGCAGCTTGGCCACTAGCGGGGAGGGAGAGACCCAGTACTTC - TRBJ2-5 TRBD2 TRBV5-1
CASSYTEYNQPQHF TGTGCCAGCAGTTATACAGAATACAATCAGCCCCAGCATTTT few TRBJ1-5 - TRBV6-6
CASSLGTGSGYTF TGCGCCAGCAGCTTGGGGACAGGGTCCGGCTACACCTTC - TRBJ1-2 TRBD1 TRBV5-1
CAWASSSGANVLTF TGTGCCTGGGCTTCGAGCTCTGGGGCCAACGTCCTGACTTTC - TRBJ2-6 - TRBV30
CSASSPRGPGELFF TGCAGTGCTAGTTCCCCTAGGGGCCCCGGGGAGCTGTTTTTT few TRBJ2-2 - TRBV20-1
CASTVPGGSSGNTIYF TGTGCCAGCACCGTCCCCGGGGGGTCCTCCGGAAACACCATATATTTT many TRBJ1-3 - TRBV7-9
CATSRDSVSGNTIYF TGTGCCACCAGCAGAGATTCAGTCTCTGGAAACACCATATATTTT - TRBJ1-3 - TRBV15
CASSDRGVSYEQYF TGTGCCAGTTCAGACAGGGGTGTTTCCTACGAGCAGTACTTC many TRBJ2-7 TRBD1 TRBV6-6
CASSLSPVHEQFF TGTGCCAGCAGCTTGTCGCCGGTCCATGAGCAGTTCTTC few TRBJ2-1 - TRBV5-4
CASSLRQGWSSYEQYF TGTGCCAGCAGCTTACGACAGGGATGGAGCTCCTACGAGCAGTACTTC many TRBJ2-7 TRBD1 TRBV11-2
CASQPQGADTEAFF TGTGCCAGCCAACCACAGGGGGCCGACACTGAAGCTTTCTTT once TRBJ1-1 TRBD1 TRBV2
CASSSGTFEAFF TGCGCCAGCAGCAGCGGGACCTTTGAAGCTTTCTTT few TRBJ1-1 - TRBV5-1
CATSSYWGSSYNEQFF TGTGCCACCAGTTCCTACTGGGGGAGCTCCTACAATGAGCAGTTCTTC few TRBJ2-1 - TRBV15
CASSKTGQGADTQYF TGTGCCAGCAGTAAAACGGGACAGGGGGCAGATACGCAGTATTTT - TRBJ2-3 TRBD1 TRBV7-6
CASSLEQEQFF TGCGCCAGCAGCTTGGAACAGGAGCAGTTCTTC many TRBJ2-1 - TRBV5-1
CASSRLAGVGDTQYF TGCGCCAGCAGCCGATTAGCGGGGGTTGGTGATACGCAGTATTTT few TRBJ2-3 TRBD2 TRBV4-3
CASSPQTSADTQYF TGTGCCAGCAGCCCGCAGACTAGCGCAGATACGCAGTATTTT - TRBJ2-3 TRBD2 TRBV7-2
CASSLTDSYNSPLHF TGTGCCAGCAGCTTAACAGACTCCTATAATTCACCCCTCCACTTT few TRBJ1-6 - TRBV11-1
CASTFEGETQYF TGCGCCAGCACCTTTGAAGGCGAGACCCAGTACTTC few TRBJ2-5 - TRBV5-1
CASSSGLAREQFF TGTGCCAGCAGTTCGGGACTAGCGCGGGAGCAGTTCTTC - TRBJ2-1 TRBD2 TRBV12-3/TRBV12-4
CASSFRGDHTGELFF TGTGCCAGCAGCTTCCGGGGGGATCACACCGGGGAGCTGTTTTTT - TRBJ2-2 TRBD2 TRBV5-5
CASSLASTGGEKLFF TGCGCCAGCAGCTTGGCCTCGACAGGGGGTGAAAAACTGTTTTTT many TRBJ1-4 TRBD1 TRBV5-1
CASSSEGGNTIYF TGCGCCAGCAGCTCTGAAGGAGGAAACACCATATATTTT few TRBJ1-3 - TRBV5-1
CASTHSGGSKEQYF TGTGCCAGCACCCATAGCGGTGGGTCTAAGGAGCAGTACTTC - TRBJ2-7 - TRBV5-6
CASSLLGGSNTGELFF TGTGCCAGCAGCTTACTCGGCGGCTCGAACACCGGGGAGCTGTTTTTT - TRBJ2-2 - TRBV7-2
CASSLIARGYNEQFF TGTGCCAGCAGTTTAATCGCGCGGGGTTACAATGAGCAGTTCTTC many TRBJ2-1 - TRBV27
CAVNLMDRPNTGELFF TGTGCCGTCAACCTCATGGACAGACCGAACACCGGGGAGCTGTTTTTT - TRBJ2-2 - TRBV7-9
CASSASLSEQFF TGTGCCAGCAGCGCTAGTTTATCTGAGCAGTTCTTC - TRBJ2-1 - TRBV3-1
CASSLSGQGYEQYF TGCGCCAGCAGCTTGTCCGGACAGGGATACGAGCAGTACTTC - TRBJ2-7 TRBD1 TRBV5-1
CASRIAENTEAFF TGTGCCAGCAGGATTGCGGAGAACACTGAAGCTTTCTTT few TRBJ1-1 - TRBV6-5
CASSAQGYSPLHF TGTGCCAGCAGCGCTCAGGGATATTCACCCCTCCACTTT - TRBJ1-6 - TRBV7-2
CASSPPGGRDTEAFF TGTGCCAGCAGCCCGCCCGGGGGAAGGGACACTGAAGCTTTCTTT few TRBJ1-1 - TRBV11-2
CASSDHPDRANYGYTF TGTGCCAGCAGCGATCATCCTGACCGAGCTAACTATGGCTACACCTTC few TRBJ1-2 - TRBV6-5
CASSLMTGGYNEQFF TGTGCCAGCAGCCTGATGACAGGGGGGTACAATGAGCAGTTCTTC few TRBJ2-1 TRBD1 TRBV7-3
CASSWTRGYEQYF TGTGCCAGCAGCTGGACTAGGGGCTACGAGCAGTACTTC - TRBJ2-7 TRBD2 TRBV7-7
CSAGPSGGAGNIQYF TGCAGTGCGGGCCCTAGCGGGGGGGCCGGGAACATTCAGTACTTC - TRBJ2-4 TRBD2 TRBV20-1
CASRRNTGGQETQYF TGCGCCAGCCGAAGGAACACAGGGGGCCAAGAGACCCAGTACTTC few TRBJ2-5 TRBD1 TRBV5-1
CAWNPPSYNEQFF TGTGCCTGGAACCCCCCCTCCTACAATGAGCAGTTCTTC once TRBJ2-1 - TRBV30
CASSLYYNEQFF TGTGCCAGCAGCCTCTATTACAATGAGCAGTTCTTC many TRBJ2-1 - TRBV7-8
CSALPTTSGGASYNEQFF TGCAGTGCCCTCCCGACCACTAGCGGGGGGGCATCCTACAATGAGCAGTTCTTC few TRBJ2-1 TRBD2 TRBV20-1
CASSQAVQGRSPLHF TGTGCCAGCAGCCAAGCGGTCCAGGGTCGTTCACCCCTCCACTTT - TRBJ1-6 - TRBV3-1
CASIGRTDTQYF TGTGCCAGCATCGGGCGTACAGATACGCAGTATTTT few TRBJ2-3 - TRBV7-9
CSARARGYEQYF TGCAGTGCTAGAGCGAGGGGATACGAGCAGTACTTC - TRBJ2-7 - TRBV20-1
CASSSGLALRSYNEQFF TGCGCCAGCAGCTCCGGACTAGCCTTAAGGTCCTACAATGAGCAGTTCTTC few TRBJ2-1 TRBD2 TRBV5-1
CASSLWDGGSEQYF TGCGCCAGCAGCCTATGGGACGGGGGGTCCGAGCAGTACTTC few TRBJ2-7 TRBD2 TRBV4-1
CASRARRGSLAEQFF TGTGCCAGCAGGGCGCGCAGGGGGAGCCTCGCTGAGCAGTTCTTC - TRBJ2-1 TRBD1 TRBV28
CASSFFSDRATKWDYGYTF TGTGCCAGCAGTTTTTTCTCGGACAGAGCCACCAAGTGGGACTATGGCTACACCTTC many TRBJ1-2 - TRBV27
CSVNQGNTIYF TGCAGCGTAAACCAGGGAAACACCATATATTTT - TRBJ1-3 - TRBV29-1
CSARDRGLGYAGELFF TGCAGTGCTAGAGATCGAGGACTAGGGTACGCCGGGGAGCTGTTTTTT - TRBJ2-2 TRBD2 TRBV20-1
CASSRDRGDTQYF TGTGCCAGCAGCCGCGACAGGGGAGATACGCAGTATTTT - TRBJ2-3 TRBD1 TRBV12-3/TRBV12-4
CASSYSSVSGNTIYF TGTGCCAGCAGTTACTCGAGTGTCTCTGGAAACACCATATATTTT few TRBJ1-3 - TRBV6-5
CAISESGRSYEQYF TGTGCCATCAGTGAGTCGGGGAGGTCCTACGAGCAGTACTTC few TRBJ2-7 - TRBV10-3
CAISPGQGVPGETQYF TGTGCCATCAGTCCGGGACAGGGTGTCCCGGGAGAGACCCAGTACTTC - TRBJ2-5 TRBD1 TRBV10-3
CASLDDRSYEQYF TGTGCCAGCTTGGATGACCGATCCTACGAGCAGTACTTC - TRBJ2-7 - TRBV2
CASSLLRDRGQETQYF TGCGCCAGCAGCCTACTACGGGACAGGGGGCAAGAGACCCAGTACTTC few TRBJ2-5 TRBD1 TRBV5-1
CSVGSNQPQHF TGCAGCGTGGGGTCGAATCAGCCCCAGCATTTT - TRBJ1-5 - TRBV20-1
CASSYKESYGYTF TGTGCCAGCAGTTACAAGGAGTCCTATGGCTACACCTTC - TRBJ1-2 - TRBV6-5
CSAKGRNYGYTF TGCAGTGCTAAAGGCAGGAACTATGGCTACACCTTC few TRBJ1-2 - TRBV20-1
CASSRLGQGLEQYF TGTGCCAGCAGCCGATTGGGACAGGGGCTGGAGCAGTACTTC few TRBJ2-7 TRBD1 TRBV7-2